This T cell receptor (beta chain) came from a study of tissue T cells after allogeneic stem cell transplantation. Study context: Pathologist H&E review favored samples with visible lymphocytes for sequencing among multiple samples. Study-wide findings and caveats: The study did not identify alloreactive or antigen-specific tissue TCRs, and some clones might be persisting host cells. Anatomically similar tissues had similar TCR repertoires within each patient.

Notes on this clone: Its target is not known.

This research-autopsy study prospectively enrolled adult allogeneic hematopoietic cell transplant recipients with steroid-refractory graft-versus-host disease. The germline CDR1 and CDR2 sequences are SGHAT and FQNNGV. The CDR3 sequence is 15 residues long. V lost 3 bases, J lost 0 bases, and 11 bases lay in between. The method was immunoSEQ multiplex PCR; TCRdb's version includes in-frame clones alone and lacks a portion of them. The sample lists over a thousand clones, around 81% occurring once. This sequence was found in a male patient aged 40 to 69 with steroid-refractory graft-versus-host disease after an allogeneic stem cell transplant. Part of the T cells may come from the graft donor. The material sequenced was spleen tissue, taken at autopsy. The chain uses TRBV11-2 and TRBJ2-5; TRBD2 might be the D (5 bases). Here the CDR3 reads CASSLEAGDQETQYF. The CDR3 DNA reads TGTGCCAGCAGCTTGGAGGCCGGGGACCAAGAGACCCAGTACTTC.